A single sample is the source of the 2 T cell receptor beta chains below, sequenced in a study of CD8 T cells in ankylosing spondylitis. TCRdb re-derived calls from the 5' RACE reads in MiXCR, one entry per CDR3 protein. The table has approximately 200,000 distinct CDR3 sequences, roughly 12% seen once; the top ten hold 16%. Sequencing used blood, either unsorted or a sorted T cell fraction (not recorded which). The receptor source for this set is a male donor with ankylosing spondylitis or in good health (not recorded which).

This rearrangement joins TRBV7-9 to TRBJ2-3; no firm D call. V was pared by 5 bases and J by 2 bases, with 8 bases between. The CDR3 has 13 amino acids. Germline CDR1 reads SEHNR; CDR2 reads FQNEAQ (reference sequence). The CDR3 loop is CASSLMDTDTQYF. CDR3 nucleotides: TGTGCCAGCAGCCTGATGGACACAGATACGCAGTATTTT.

The chain combines TRBV6-1 with TRBJ2-7; 8 nucleotides align to TRBD1. With 6 bases clipped from V and 5 bases from J, the junction kept 12 bases outside the gene matches. The germline V gene encodes CDR1 MNHNS and CDR2 SASEGT. The length of the CDR3 is 15 residues. The CDR3: CASSPRTGSGHEQYF. CDR3 DNA sequence: TGTGCCAGCAGCCCCCGGACAGGGTCTGGCCACGAGCAGTACTTC.